These T cell receptor beta chains were read from a single sample in a study of control samples from healthy donors and cancer patients. Generated by immunoSEQ multiplex PCR, the TCRdb table keeps only in-frame clones and is missing some. The profile shows 150,000 to 200,000 clones, approximately 90% of them singletons. The sample was blood. These TCRs come from a man aged 30 to 45 in good health. The conserved cysteine and the conserved F or W are not part of the CDR3 here.

v_gene	j_gene	CDR3aa
TRBV5-4	TRBJ1-1	ASSLAFDNTEAF
TRBV5-1	TRBJ1-2	ASSPRTGKESGYT
TRBV7-8	TRBJ1-2	ASSSFLGSANYGYT
TRBV12-3/TRBV12-4	TRBJ1-5	ASSYRGPQH
TRBV6-5	TRBJ2-5	ASRRGGAFGETQY
TRBV11-3	TRBJ2-7	ASSVGRSSYEQY
TRBV7-9	TRBJ2-1	ASSPLAEGGYEQF
TRBV6-2/TRBV6-3	TRBJ1-1	ASSLQGIEAF
TRBV6-2/TRBV6-3	TRBJ2-5	ASSSRLAGAQETQY
TRBV2	TRBJ1-4	ASTTGLNEKLF
TRBV19	TRBJ2-3	ASSIYSSVTDTQY
TRBV27	TRBJ2-2	ASRGQGRVNTGELF
TRBV7-2	TRBJ2-3	ASRLAGFTDTQY
TRBV7-3	TRBJ1-1	ASSLQENTEAF
TRBV4-3	TRBJ2-3	ASSQEVSGGDTQY
TRBV28	TRBJ2-7	ASTPGSGRGTYEQY
TRBV6-5	TRBJ1-2	ASRAQGYDGYT
TRBV3-1/TRBV3-2	TRBJ2-1	ASSPEGLADNEQF
TRBV14	TRBJ1-1	ASSRFGATEAF
TRBV29-1	TRBJ1-1	SVDGMVNTEAF
TRBV2	TRBJ1-3	ASRPTGPGNTIY
TRBV20-1	TRBJ2-3	SASGLSGSNTDTQY
TRBV19	TRBJ2-7	ASSIYYLGTGIYEQY
TRBV27	TRBJ2-3	ASALQGGTDTQY
TRBV19	TRBJ1-4	ASQTGSPSFNEKLF
TRBV9	TRBJ2-1	ASSPRAPFLAGVSYNEQF
TRBV24-1	TRBJ1-2	ATSDAGKGQGPNYGYT
TRBV30	TRBJ2-1	AWSGGIAGGAYNEQF
TRBV12-3/TRBV12-4	TRBJ2-1	ASRGGDVNEQF
TRBV2	TRBJ2-4	ASRDGRAKNIQY
TRBV7-9	TRBJ2-5	ASSSRSGTSGEAQY
TRBV9	TRBJ1-1	ASSVLQGVNTEAF